This TCR beta chain was sequenced in a study of T cell repertoires in cytomegalovirus infection (dated by TCRdb to between 2018 and 2021). For the wider study: The HLA type of each donor mattered for the analysis, because public TCR beta signatures pointed to carriage of CMV infection along with the matching HLA type. Beyond this particular receptor, the publication reports: The ex vivo response was dominated by HLA-C-restricted CMV-specific TCR beta clonotypes, which also provided the single most frequent clonotype in two of eight donors. Carriers of CMV infection plus the relevant HLA type were discriminated by the cumulative frequency of public TCR beta family members in the study cohort and in an independent roughly 400-donor cohort.

This clonotype has at least ten counts. Its antigen is currently not known. Base qualities are not recorded, but no much larger clone differs from it by a single base. TCRdb lists the instrument as Illumina HiSeq 1500. TCRdb itself trimmed the public reads at Q25 with fastp, ran MiXCR and retained productive beta chains. Each entry is one CDR3 protein sequence, shown with its most common DNA and genes. The sample has more than 250,000 distinct CDR3 sequences on record, about an eighth of them singletons. 8.8% of the sample belongs to the ten largest clones. The sequencing input was PBMCs. This TCR was sampled from a human donor in good health (CMV status not recorded). Some clones in this sample may be carry-over from other donors' samples.

The nucleotide sequence is TGTGCCATCAGTGAAGGGGTCTACGAGCAGTACTTC. The translation is CAISEGVYEQYF. The V and J segments used are TRBV10-3 and TRBJ2-7; TRBD1 is a possible D gene, resting on 5 matching bases. V drops 3 bases and J drops 3 bases, leaving 6 bases in between. Based on the germline V gene, the CDR1 and CDR2 sequences are ENHRY and SYGVKD. The CDR3, from cysteine to phenylalanine, totals 12 residues. The retained sequence is limited to the CDR3, 36 bases, with the frame set at the first base.